This entry features one T cell receptor (beta chain) sequence. Only one count was recorded for this clone. Its antigen target is currently unknown. Base qualities were left out, and no much larger clone turns up one base away. The cohort comprised 666 healthy bone marrow donors. All cohort members were sampled while nominally healthy, although unrecorded immune exposures were likely present. The donor tested CMV seropositive, placing the donor among the 250 to 350 seropositive members of the cohort. Every donor gave a peripheral blood sample, and the peripheral blood mononuclear cells from that sample were used for TCR beta sequencing. Genomic DNA extraction from the blood cell samples was performed with the Qiagen DNeasy Blood Extraction Kit. The data stem from a study of cytomegalovirus exposure and HLA in healthy donors (TCRdb year 2017). Regarding the research as a whole: According to an earlier analysis of around 600 of the donors, about 190 million T cells yielded 117 million unique TCR beta sequences and approximately 300 Gb of sequence data. An earlier analysis of 587 of the donors used high-throughput TCR beta sequencing to judge whether each TCR beta V gene segment behaved as functional or pseudogenic. Donor age, sex, ethnicity and CMV serostatus were compiled alongside the repertoire data. In addition to the first cohort of several hundred subjects, a separate validation cohort of approximately 130 different subjects was used. To predict cytomegalovirus infection status, the study brought together high-throughput TCR immunosequencing, statistical association of individual TCRs with disease status, and machine learning. Class I and class II HLA loci were covered by the typing at four-digit resolution. On average, roughly 200,000 unique TCR beta nucleotide sequences were sequenced per donor among some 430 genotyped donors of the cohort, with roughly 20% of those sequences being non-productive. The number of donors typed differed by locus, with roughly 620-630 for A, B, C, DRB1 and DQB1, 522 for DQA1, approximately 570 for DPA1, and roughly 450 for DPB1. A later analysis re-examined previously published TCR beta repertoires from roughly 720 donors and added high-resolution HLA genotyping to investigate patterns of TCR occurrence. All discovery cohort repertoires had been generated using a single sequencing platform. In the later analysis, no new phenotypic data were used to find candidate immune exposures; instead, reliance was placed on TCR beta sequences and their occurrence across donors. The aim of the study was to test whether cataloging public T cell receptors could identify signatures of past pathogen exposure. Genome-wide SNP genotypes for about three fifths of the roughly 670 donors were used in a later genetic analysis, which treated that subset as a discovery cohort. Roughly 5 DR-DQ haplotypes were treated as single units for association and clustering because of strong linkage in the cohort. Among the roughly 380 genotyped donors, approximately 77% belonged to the genetic ancestry cluster associated with self-reported Caucasian donors. Roughly 300 gigabases of sequencing data and around 80 million unique TCR sequences made up an early release that covered approximately 650 HLA-typed donors. The T cell repertoires of 666 subjects were profiled by immunosequencing and related to cytomegalovirus serostatus.

CDR3 length: 18 amino acids, cysteine to phenylalanine. Just the 54-base CDR3 DNA is kept, in frame starting at base 1. V trim: 1 base; J trim: 5 bases; unmatched bases: 13. Via the germline V gene (reference sequence), CDR1 is SEHNR and CDR2 FQNEAQ. The research as a whole found: According to the authors, the approach could potentially be generalized to other disease states and immunological phenotypes. In this cohort, only TCR beta chains were sequenced, and detectable features were limited by the absence of alpha or paired-chain data. In both the original and validation cohorts, the classifier was reported to diagnose cytomegalovirus status with high specificity and sensitivity. CMV serostatus was the only immune exposure information available for the cohort. Because HLA typing was missing for some donors at each locus, association tests included only the typed subset. Specific HLA alleles were associated with 16,951 TCR beta sequences at a false discovery rate of 0.05 in a later analysis. Because counts were too low, more than 15 rarely observed V segments, including chromosome 9 orphons, were excluded from the earlier analysis of around 640 of the donors. While some public TCRs were present in many individuals, most TCR sequences turned up only very rarely across donors. In a later genetic analysis, a missense DCLRE1C variant was associated with V-gene and J-gene trimming of TCR beta chains, and the association was replicated in an independent cohort. According to a later analysis, parvovirus B19, influenza, CMV and Epstein-Barr virus appeared linked to several top co-occurrence clusters. Roughly uniform sequencing depth across donors was assumed in presence/absence analyses, although this assumption may not hold. In a later analysis, most CMV-associated TCR beta chains were found to appear HLA-restricted, with HLA associations seemingly driven largely by CMV exposure. According to a later genetic analysis, donors in an Asian-associated ancestry cluster had fewer N-insertions in productive TCRs than the roughly 700-donor mean. A few of the identified cytomegalovirus-associated TCR beta chains were confirmed in vitro to be specific for cytomegalovirus antigens. Linkage disequilibrium might explain the correlated functional status among segregating V segments, but an unknown experimental factor could not be excluded. Assigning TCR associations to individual alleles was difficult when HLA alleles, especially DR and DQ, strongly co-occurred. Because the 87-base-pair reads could not distinguish some IMGT-functional V segments, including TRBV6-2 and TRBV6-3, those segments were excluded. A further reported finding was that TCR beta sequences accurately predicted the HLA-A and HLA-B alleles for most subjects in the first cohort. A later analysis found that TCR association rates varied across HLA loci, with DRB1 alleles showing the most associated TCRs and HLA-C alleles the fewest. A cluster of highly shared sequence variants was judged likely to represent a technical artifact of the sequencing pipeline. A total of 150 to 200 TCR beta chains were listed by the study as associated with cytomegalovirus. A later analysis found that HLA-associated TCR beta chains were more clonally expanded and had lower generation probabilities than equally common non-associated chains. Broadly in line with IMGT annotations, most TCR beta V segments showed up in productive rearrangements about 87% or about 30% of the time in an earlier analysis of 587 of the donors.

Receptors were amplified or captured by the immunoSEQ multiplex PCR assay. The multiplex PCR relied on a mix of 60 forward primers for TCR Vbeta segments and 13 reverse primers for TCR Jbeta segments. Amplification of the CDR3 region of rearranged TCR beta genes was performed with a multiplex PCR assay on genomic DNA. The amplified TCR beta libraries were sequenced on the Illumina HiSeq System as 87-base-pair reads. Regarding the original processing steps: A later analysis tallied about 77 million unique TCR beta chains across the 666 repertoires, and about 12 million of those chains were shared by two or more donors. A nearest-neighbor algorithm error-corrected the raw reads and collapsed the reads into unique sequences, merging closely related sequences to remove PCR and sequencing errors. Alignment of CDR3 sequences to IMGT reference sequences was used to assign V, D and J gene segments. Each retained sequence needed at least a six-nucleotide match to both a V gene segment and a J gene segment. A rearrangement was called productive if the CDR3 had no stop codons and remained in frame with V and J, and every other rearrangement was called non-productive. Following IMGT convention, CDR3 was defined as the stretch from the second conserved V-encoded cysteine to the conserved J-encoded phenylalanine. Sequences without an unambiguous match to a single V gene segment were excluded from the earlier analysis of almost 600 of the donors. In an earlier analysis of 587 of the donors, a V segment was called functional when productive rearrangements were above 56.7%, and segregating when the standard deviation between donors exceeded 5%. A statistical classification framework was developed to diagnose cytomegalovirus status using the catalog of TCR beta chain sequences. In a later analysis, TCR nucleotide sequences were compared against IMGT/GENE-DB human TR gene sequences so that V and J genes could be assigned. Using the TCRdist pipeline, a later analysis assigned CDR3 sequences along with most-parsimonious VDJ recombination scenarios. A later analysis defined each TCR beta chain by its CDR3 amino acid sequence plus V-gene family, and excluded reads lacking a unique V-gene family. In a later analysis, approximately 640 highly shared, low-generation-probability nucleotide sequences were removed to address suspected cross-contamination and a sequencing artifact. For each public chain, a later analysis derived a clonal expansion index from normalized ranks of inferred template counts within each repertoire. In a later analysis, generation probabilities were computed with a VDJ recombination model fitted to out-of-frame rearrangements, and the resulting probabilities were checked against IGoR. A later analysis scored TCR-TCR, TCR-HLA and TCR-CMV co-occurrence with hypergeometric tests, applying a repertoire-size bias correction to TCR pairs. False discovery rates were estimated in a later analysis by permuting HLA or CMV assignments 20 times. In a later analysis, co-occurring TCRs were grouped using DBSCAN, and TCRdist sequence similarity was added for clustering within HLA-allele-positive subsets. For co-occurrence clustering, repertoires with fewer than 30,000 or more than 120,000 public chains were excluded, along with roughly 5 repertoires with anomalous nucleotide sharing. Here the immuneACCESS table is served through TCRdb, limited to in-frame sequences with V and J called. Missing clones are a known gap in these copies; in checked studies unresolved V genes cover under half, and the rest lacks a known reason. The DNA was the basis for D and trimming; V, J and clone size are from that table. The sample contains tens of thousands of clones, around 78% of them found a single time. Approximately 2.7% of the sample lies in the top ten.

This receptor was taken from a male donor in good health and CMV-seropositive. What was sequenced was PBMCs. This chain is built from TRBV7-9 and TRBJ1-5, and 8 junction bases match TRBD1. The nucleotide sequence reads as follows: TGTGCCAGCAGCTTAGTCGCGGGGAGGACAGGGCCCTATCAGCCCCAGCATTTT. Its amino acids are CASSLVAGRTGPYQPQHF.